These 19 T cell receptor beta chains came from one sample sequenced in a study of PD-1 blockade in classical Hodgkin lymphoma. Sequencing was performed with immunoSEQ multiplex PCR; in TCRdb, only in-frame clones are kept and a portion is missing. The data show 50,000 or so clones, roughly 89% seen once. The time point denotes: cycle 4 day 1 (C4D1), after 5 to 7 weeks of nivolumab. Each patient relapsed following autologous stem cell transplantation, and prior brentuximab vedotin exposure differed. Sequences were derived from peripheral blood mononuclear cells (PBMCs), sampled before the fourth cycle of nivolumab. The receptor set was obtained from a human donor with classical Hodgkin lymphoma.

The CDR3 DNA is TGTGCCAGCAGCTTAGATCAGAGGGGACGGGTCTACGAGCAGTACTTC. It codes for CASSLDQRGRVYEQYF. The chain joins TRBV11-3 to TRBJ2-7; D possibly matches TRBD1 or TRBD2 (5 bases each). The CDR3 has 16 residues. Deletions cut 0 bases from V and 3 bases from J, with 15 bases between. The V gene's germline CDR1 is SGHNT and CDR2 YENEEA.

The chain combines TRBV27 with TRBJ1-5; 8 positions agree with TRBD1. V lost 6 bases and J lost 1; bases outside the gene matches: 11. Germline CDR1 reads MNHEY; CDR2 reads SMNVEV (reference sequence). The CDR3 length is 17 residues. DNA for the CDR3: TGTGCCAGCAGCGTCTATTCCGGGACAGGAAGCAATCAGCCCCAGCATTTT. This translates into CASSVYSGTGSNQPQHF.

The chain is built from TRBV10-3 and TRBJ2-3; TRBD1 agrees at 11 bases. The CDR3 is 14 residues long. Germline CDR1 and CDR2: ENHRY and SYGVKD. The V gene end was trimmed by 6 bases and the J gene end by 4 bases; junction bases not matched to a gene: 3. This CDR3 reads CAIRGGQGADTQYF. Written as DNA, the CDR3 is TGTGCCATCAGGGGGGGACAGGGGGCAGATACGCAGTATTTT.

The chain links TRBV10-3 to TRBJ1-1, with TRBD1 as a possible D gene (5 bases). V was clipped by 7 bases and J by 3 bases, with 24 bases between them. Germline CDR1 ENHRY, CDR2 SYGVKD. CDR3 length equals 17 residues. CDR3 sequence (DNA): TGTGCCATCAAGGGGAACGTAGGGAACAGCGGGTACACTGAAGCTTTCTTT. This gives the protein CAIKGNVGNSGYTEAFF.

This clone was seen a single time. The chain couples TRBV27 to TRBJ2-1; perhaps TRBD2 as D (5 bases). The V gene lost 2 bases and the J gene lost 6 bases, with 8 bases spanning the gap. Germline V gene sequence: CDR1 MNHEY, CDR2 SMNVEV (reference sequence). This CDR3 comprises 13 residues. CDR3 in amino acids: CASSLLRGNEQFF. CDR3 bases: TGTGCCAGCAGTTTACTCCGGGGCAATGAGCAGTTCTTC.

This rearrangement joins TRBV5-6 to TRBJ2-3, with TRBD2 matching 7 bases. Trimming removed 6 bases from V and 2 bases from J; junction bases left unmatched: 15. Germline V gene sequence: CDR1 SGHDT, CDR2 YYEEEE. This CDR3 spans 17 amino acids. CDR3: CASTSRRGRAHTDTQYF. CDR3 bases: TGTGCCAGCACCTCGCGTCGGGGGAGGGCCCACACAGATACGCAGTATTTT.

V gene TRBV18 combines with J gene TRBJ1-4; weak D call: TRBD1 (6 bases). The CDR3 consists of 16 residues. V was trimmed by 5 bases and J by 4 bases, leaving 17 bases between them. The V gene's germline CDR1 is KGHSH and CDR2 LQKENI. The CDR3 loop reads CASSERRTVDNEKLFF. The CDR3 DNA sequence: TGTGCCAGCTCAGAAAGACGGACAGTGGATAATGAAAAACTGTTTTTT.

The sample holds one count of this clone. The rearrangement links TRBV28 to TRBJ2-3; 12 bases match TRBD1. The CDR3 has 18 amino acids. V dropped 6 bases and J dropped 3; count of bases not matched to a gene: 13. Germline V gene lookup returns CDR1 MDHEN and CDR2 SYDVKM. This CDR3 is CASSPPGQGAIETDTQYF. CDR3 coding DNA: TGTGCCAGCAGCCCCCCGGGACAGGGGGCAATTGAGACAGATACGCAGTATTTT.

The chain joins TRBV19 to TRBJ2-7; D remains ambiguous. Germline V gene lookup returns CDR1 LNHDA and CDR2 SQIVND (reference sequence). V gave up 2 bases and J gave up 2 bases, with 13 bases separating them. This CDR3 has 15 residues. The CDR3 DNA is TGTGCCAGTAGTATACGACCCATAAGAACCTACGAGCAGTACTTC. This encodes CASSIRPIRTYEQYF.

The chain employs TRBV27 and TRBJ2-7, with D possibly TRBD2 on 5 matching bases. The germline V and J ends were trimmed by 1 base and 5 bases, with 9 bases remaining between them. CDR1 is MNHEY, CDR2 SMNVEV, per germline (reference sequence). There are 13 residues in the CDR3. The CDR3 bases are TGTGCCAGCAGTTTATTGGGTAGCGACGAGCAGTACTTC. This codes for CASSLLGSDEQYF.

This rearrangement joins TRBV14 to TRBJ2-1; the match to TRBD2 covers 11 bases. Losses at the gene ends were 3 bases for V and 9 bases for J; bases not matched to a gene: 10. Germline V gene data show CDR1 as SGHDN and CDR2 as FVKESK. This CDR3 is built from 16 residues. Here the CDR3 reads CASSQATSGRTVEQFF. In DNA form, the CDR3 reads TGTGCCAGCAGCCAGGCCACTAGCGGGAGAACGGTTGAGCAGTTCTTC.

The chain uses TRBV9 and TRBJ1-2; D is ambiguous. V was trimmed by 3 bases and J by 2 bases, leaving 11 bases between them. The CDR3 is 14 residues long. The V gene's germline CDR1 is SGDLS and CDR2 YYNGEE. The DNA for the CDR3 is TGTGCCAGCAGCGCCCAGGTTGGGAACTATGGCTACACCTTC. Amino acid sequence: CASSAQVGNYGYTF. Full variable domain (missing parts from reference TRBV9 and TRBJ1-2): DSGVTQTPKHLITATGQRVTLRCSPRSGDLSVYWYQQSLDQGLQFLIQYYNGEERAKGNILERFSAQQFPDLHSELNLSSLELGDSALYFCASSAQVGNYGYTFGSGTRLTVV.

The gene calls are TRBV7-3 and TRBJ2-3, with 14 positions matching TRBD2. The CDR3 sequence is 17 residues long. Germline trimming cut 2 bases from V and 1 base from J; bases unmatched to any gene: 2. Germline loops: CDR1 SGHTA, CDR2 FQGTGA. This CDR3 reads CASSLSGLAGGTDTQYF. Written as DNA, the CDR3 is TGTGCCAGCAGCTTATCGGGACTAGCGGGGGGCACAGATACGCAGTATTTT.

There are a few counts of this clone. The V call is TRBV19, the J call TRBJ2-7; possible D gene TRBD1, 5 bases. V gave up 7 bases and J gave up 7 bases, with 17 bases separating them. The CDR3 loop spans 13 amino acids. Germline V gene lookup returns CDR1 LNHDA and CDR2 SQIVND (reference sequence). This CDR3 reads CASKGRTTWEQYF. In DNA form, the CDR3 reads TGTGCCAGTAAGGGGCGGACGACGTGGGAGCAGTACTTC.

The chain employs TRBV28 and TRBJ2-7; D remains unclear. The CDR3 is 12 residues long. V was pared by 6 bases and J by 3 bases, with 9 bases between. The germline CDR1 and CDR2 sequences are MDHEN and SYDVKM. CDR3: CASSPQHYEQYF. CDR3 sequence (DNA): TGTGCCAGCAGCCCACAGCACTACGAGCAGTACTTC.

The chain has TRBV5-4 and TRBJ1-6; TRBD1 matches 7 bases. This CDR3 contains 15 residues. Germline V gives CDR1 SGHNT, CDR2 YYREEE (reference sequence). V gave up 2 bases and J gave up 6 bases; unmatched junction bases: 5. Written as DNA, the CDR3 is TGTGCCAGCAGCTTCCGGGACAGTCTTAATTCACCCCTCCACTTT. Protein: CASSFRDSLNSPLHF.

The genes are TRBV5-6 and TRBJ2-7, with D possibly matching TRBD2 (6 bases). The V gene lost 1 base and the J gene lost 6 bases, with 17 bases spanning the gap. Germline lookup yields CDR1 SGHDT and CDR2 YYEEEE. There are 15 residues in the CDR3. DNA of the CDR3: TGTGCCAGCAGCTTGTTTGAGGTCAGGAGGGGCGAGCAGTACTTC. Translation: CASSLFEVRRGEQYF.

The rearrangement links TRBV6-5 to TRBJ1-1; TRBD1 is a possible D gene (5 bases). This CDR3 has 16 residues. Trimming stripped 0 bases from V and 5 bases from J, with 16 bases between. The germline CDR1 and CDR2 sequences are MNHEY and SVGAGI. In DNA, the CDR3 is TGTGCCAGCAGTTACTCGAGTAGGGGAAGGGGAACTGAAGCTTTCTTT. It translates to CASSYSSRGRGTEAFF.

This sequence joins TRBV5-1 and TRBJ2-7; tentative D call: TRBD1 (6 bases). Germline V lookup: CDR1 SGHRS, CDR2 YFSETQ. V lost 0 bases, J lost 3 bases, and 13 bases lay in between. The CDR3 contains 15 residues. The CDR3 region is CASSLVGRTVYEQYF. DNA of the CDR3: TGCGCCAGCAGCTTGGTAGGAAGGACAGTCTACGAGCAGTACTTC.